The 21 T cell receptor beta chains reported below all come from one sample, sequenced in a study of control samples from healthy donors and cancer patients. The assay was immunoSEQ multiplex PCR, and TCRdb's table has in-frame clones only and misses some. Of around 68,000 clones detected, nearly 85% appear once; the ten largest clones hold around a sixth. Sample: blood. The receptors were gathered from a man in his 60s in good health.

The rearrangement links TRBV3-1 (or the pseudogene TRBV3-2) to TRBJ2-7, with 9 bases identical to TRBD1. V lost 2 bases and J lost 7; bases outside the gene matches: 9. CDR1 LGHDT and CDR2 YNNKEL come from the germline V gene (reference sequence). This CDR3 region has 15 residues. The CDR3 is CASSQLPDRGREQYF. The DNA of the CDR3 is TGTGCCAGCAGCCAACTACCAGACAGGGGGAGGGAGCAGTACTTC.

This CDR3 reads CASSEANKGIYEQYF. For the CDR3, the DNA is TGTGCCAGCAGTGAAGCCAATAAGGGAATCTACGAGCAGTACTTC. This chain uses TRBV25-1 with TRBJ2-7, with D hard to call. The CDR3 is 15 amino acids. The ends were cut back, 2 bases at V and 3 bases at J, with 14 bases in the middle. Looked up from germline, CDR1 is MGHDK and CDR2 is SYGVNS.

Remarks on this clone: Other DNA sequences in the same sample also yield this CDR3. The genes are TRBV10-3 and TRBJ1-5; D uncertain. Germline-derived CDR1 and CDR2 are ENHRY and SYGVKD. The CDR3 consists of 12 residues. V lost 3 bases and J lost 2, with 2 bases in between. In nucleotides, the CDR3 is TGTGCCATCAGTGACGGCAATCAGCCCCAGCATTTT. Translated, it gives CAISDGNQPQHF.

This chain connects TRBV28 to TRBJ2-2; possible D gene TRBD2, 5 bases. Trimming pared 5 bases from V and 5 bases from J, leaving 12 bases between. The V gene's germline CDR1 is MDHEN and CDR2 SYDVKM. The CDR3 is 14 amino acids. The CDR3 bases are TGTGCCAGCAGTCGAAACGGACTGACCGGGGAGCTGTTTTTT. The encoded protein is CASSRNGLTGELFF.

This clone appeared a few times. This chain connects TRBV7-2 to TRBJ2-1, with D perhaps TRBD2 (6 bases). The CDR3 length is 16 residues. The V gene lost 4 bases and the J gene lost 10 bases, with 23 bases spanning the gap. The germline V gene encodes CDR1 SGHTA and CDR2 FQGNSA. The CDR3 nucleotides read TGTGCCAGCAGCTCCTCACACCTGGCCCAGAGCGGGGAGCAGTTCTTC. Residues: CASSSSHLAQSGEQFF. The complete variable domain, with remaining parts taken from reference TRBV7-2 and TRBJ2-1, reads GAGVSQSPSNKVTEKGKDVELRCDPISGHTALYWYRQSLGQGLEFLIYFQGNSAPDKSGLPSDRFSAERTGGSVSTLTIQRTQQEDSAVYLCASSSSHLAQSGEQFFGPGTRLTVL.

The V gene is TRBV28, the J gene TRBJ2-1; D perhaps matches TRBD1 (6 bases). In germline, CDR1 is MDHEN, CDR2 SYDVKM. The CDR3 loop spans 13 amino acids. The V and J ends lost 8 bases and 8 bases respectively, with 16 bases between them. This CDR3 is CASALGAEHEQFF. The DNA for the CDR3 is TGTGCCAGCGCCTTGGGGGCAGAACATGAGCAGTTCTTC.

V is TRBV10-3 and J is TRBJ2-6; a possible D gene is TRBD2 (5 bases). CDR1 ENHRY and CDR2 SYGVKD come from the germline V gene. The CDR3 runs to 14 residues. V was clipped by 6 bases and J by 2 bases, with 8 bases between them. The CDR3 sequence: CAIREAAGANVLTF. CDR3 DNA sequence: TGTGCCATCAGGGAGGCGGCTGGGGCCAACGTCCTGACTTTC.

This chain's CDR3 is CASSFTRLGNNEQFF. The CDR3 DNA reads TGCGCCAGCAGCTTCACGCGTCTAGGGAACAATGAGCAGTTCTTC. V is TRBV4-3 and J is TRBJ2-1, with D hard to call. Germline V gene lookup returns CDR1 LGHNA and CDR2 YSLEER. Trimming left V 5 bases short and J 5 bases short, with 16 bases between. This CDR3 comprises 15 residues.

The chain recombines TRBV5-1 with TRBJ2-5; 7 bases fit TRBD1. The V and J ends lost 0 bases and 2 bases, in that order; junction bases with no gene match: 1. CDR1 SGHRS and CDR2 YFSETQ come from the germline V gene. CDR3 length equals 14 residues. CDR3 protein: CASSLGDSQETQYF. The DNA of the CDR3 is TGCGCCAGCAGCTTGGGGGACAGTCAAGAGACCCAGTACTTC.

V and J are TRBV19 and TRBJ2-6; D remains ambiguous. The CDR3 consists of 15 residues. Trimming removed 3 bases at V and 0 bases at J, with 6 bases between. Looked up from germline, CDR1 is LNHDA and CDR2 is SQIVND (reference sequence). The CDR3 region is CASSIGYSGANVLTF. The CDR3 DNA follows: TGTGCCAGTAGTATTGGATACTCTGGGGCCAACGTCCTGACTTTC.

V is TRBV25-1 and J is TRBJ2-3, with a weak D call TRBD1 (6 bases). V was trimmed by 1 base and J by 5 bases, leaving 16 bases between them. From germline, CDR1 is MGHDK and CDR2 SYGVNS. The CDR3 has 16 amino acids. The CDR3 sequence is CASSEWAGAYGDTQYF. The CDR3 nucleotides read TGTGCCAGCAGTGAATGGGCAGGGGCTTATGGAGATACGCAGTATTTT.

The rearrangement uses TRBV12-3 or TRBV12-4 and TRBJ2-1; 8 bases agree with TRBD2. V lost 5 bases and J lost 13; bases outside the gene matches: 7. The CDR3 extends over 12 amino acids. The CDR3 nucleotides are TGTGCCAGCAGTCCGGGACTAGTTGAACAGTTCTTC. Residues: CASSPGLVEQFF.

The chain has TRBV5-6 and TRBJ2-7; 10 bases align to TRBD2. CDR3 size: 14 residues. Per germline, CDR1 SGHDT and CDR2 YYEEEE. J lost 6 bases, V lost 2 bases, and 5 bases had no gene match. The CDR3 loop reads CASSFPSGSGEQYF. CDR3 sequence (DNA): TGTGCCAGCAGCTTTCCTAGCGGGAGCGGCGAGCAGTACTTC.

This rearrangement joins TRBV21-1 to TRBJ2-1. TRBV21-1 is assigned pseudogene status. This CDR3 is built from 10 residues. The CDR3 DNA reads as TGTGCCGATTCCCGCTCTCGACAGTTCTTC. Translated, it gives CADSRSRQFF.

This chain uses TRBV15 with TRBJ2-1; a weak D match, TRBD1 (5 bases). V was clipped by 3 bases and J by 7 bases, with 22 bases between them. Germline CDR1 reads LNHNV; CDR2 reads YYDKDF (reference sequence). This CDR3 is built from 17 residues. CDR3 residues: CATSRSIEWQGKNEQFF. The CDR3 nucleotides read TGTGCCACCAGCAGGAGTATTGAGTGGCAGGGTAAGAATGAGCAGTTCTTC.

Here the CDR3 reads CASSPIGYGTNTEAFF. For the CDR3, the DNA is TGCGCCAGCAGCCCCATAGGATACGGTACTAACACTGAAGCTTTCTTT. V usage is TRBV4-1 and J usage is TRBJ1-1; D ambiguous. CDR1 and CDR2 (germline): MGHRA, YSYEKL. The CDR3 is 16 amino acids. With 4 bases removed from V and 2 bases from J, the gap between germline ends came to 17 bases.

The chain recombines TRBV27 with TRBJ2-7; D may be TRBD1 or TRBD2 (5 bases each). Germline CDR1 is MNHEY and CDR2 is SMNVEV (reference sequence). V was shortened by 5 bases and J by 2 bases, with 13 bases between the two germline ends. The length of the CDR3 is 14 residues. This chain's CDR3 is CASSVGWGTYEQYF. CDR3 nucleotides: TGTGCCAGCAGTGTGGGTTGGGGGACCTACGAGCAGTACTTC.

The rearrangement joins TRBV18 to TRBJ1-4, with TRBD1 matching over 8 bases. Germline CDR1 is KGHSH and CDR2 is LQKENI. Trimming took 6 bases from V and 2 from J; bases not matched to a gene: 5. This CDR3 is 15 amino acids long. Here the CDR3 reads CASSDRVLTNEKLFF. In nucleotides, the CDR3 is TGTGCCAGCTCGGACAGGGTCTTGACTAATGAAAAACTGTTTTTT.

The chain combines TRBV6-5 with TRBJ2-2; 10 nucleotides agree with TRBD2. The CDR3 extends over 15 amino acids. The V gene end was trimmed by 7 bases and the J gene end by 9 bases; junction bases not matched to a gene: 11. Germline CDR1 reads MNHEY; CDR2 reads SVGAGI. CDR3 sequence: CASTKGASGSRELFF. The CDR3 DNA reads TGTGCCAGCACCAAGGGGGCTAGCGGGAGTCGGGAGCTGTTTTTT.

This rearrangement joins TRBV7-2 to TRBJ1-6; 9 bases are a match to TRBD1. Germline V CDR1 and CDR2: SGHTA, FQGNSA. V was pared by 4 bases and J by 10 bases, with 5 bases of the junction left unmatched. This CDR3 has 14 residues. CDR3 DNA: TGTGCCAGCAGCTCGGACAGGGGAACGTCACCCCTCCACTTT. Protein product: CASSSDRGTSPLHF.

CDR3 sequence: CATSRDRTNEKLFF. The CDR3 region has the DNA TGTGCCACCAGCAGAGACAGGACCAATGAAAAACTGTTTTTT. V usage is TRBV15 and J usage is TRBJ1-4; no clear D. With 0 bases removed from V and 5 bases from J, the gap between germline ends came to 7 bases. There are 14 residues in the CDR3. The germline gives CDR1 LNHNV, CDR2 YYDKDF (reference sequence).